This TCR beta chain was observed in a study of OX40 agonist ivuxolimab in advanced cancers. Study overall: Of mixed ages from roughly 23 to 80 and averaging roughly 60 years, the group was approximately 84% male.

Remarks on this clone: The antigen is not known.

No patient had autoimmune disease or received systemic immunosuppression. The investigators sampled blood at baseline, at cycle 4 day 1, and at cycle 7 day 1. Clones were read by immunoSEQ multiplex PCR, and TCRdb kept only the in-frame ones, dropping some. Of over 25,000 clones listed, roughly 91% are singletons. General study findings and limits: Relatively little clonal expansion, among the lowest observed, appeared in partial responders at 0.1-3.0 mg/kg.

The sequenced sample was CD4+ or CD8+ T cells sorted from blood, obtained in a trial of the OX40 agonist ivuxolimab. The clonotype was recovered from an adult with an advanced solid tumor such as melanoma, head and neck, liver or kidney cancer.

The CDR3 bases are TGTGCCAGCAGCGCCCCCATCGGGGATACGCAGTATTTT. Its translation: CASSAPIGDTQYF. The chain employs TRBV9 and TRBJ2-3; no reliable D call. CDR3 length: 13 amino acids. V lost 3 bases and J 6 bases, leaving 11 bases between the germline ends. Germline CDR1 is SGDLS and CDR2 is YYNGEE.